This T cell receptor (beta chain) was sequenced in a study of cytomegalovirus exposure and HLA in healthy donors. Study-level points and caveats: An analysis that came later showed most CMV-associated TCR beta chains appearing HLA-restricted. In vitro checks showed that a few CMV-associated chains really do target CMV antigens.

CDR1 LGHNA and CDR2 YSLEER come from the germline V gene. V gave up 1 base and J gave up 4 bases, with 14 bases separating them. This CDR3 region has 15 residues. About this clone itself: The antigen is unknown.

PCR amplification relied on 60 Vbeta primers (plus 13 Jbeta primers). Produced via immunoSEQ multiplex PCR; TCRdb's table is partial and in-frame only. Its table lists roughly 75,000 clones. This TCR was sampled from a man in his forties or fifties in good health and CMV-seronegative. Sample: PBMCs. The rearrangement links TRBV4-3 to TRBJ2-7; D ambiguous. The CDR3 loop reads CASSQVTLPPYEQYF. The CDR3 DNA reads as TGCGCCAGCAGCCAAGTCACTTTGCCCCCATACGAGCAGTACTTC.